This TCR beta chain emerged from a study of cytomegalovirus exposure and HLA in healthy donors. Each of the donors was a healthy bone marrow donor. PCR used 60 Vbeta primers and 13 Jbeta primers. Repertoires were generated with immunoSEQ multiplex PCR, while TCRdb's copy carries only in-frame clones and drops some. The sample has fewer than 60,000 clones; roughly three fifths are singletons. The TCR was taken from a human donor in good health. The sequencing sample was made of PBMCs.

CDR3 amino acids: CASSGQGRSHYGYTF. The CDR3 nucleotides read TGTGCCAGCAGCGGACAGGGTCGAAGTCACTATGGCTACACCTTC. The chain couples TRBV9 to TRBJ1-2, with TRBD1 matching over 7 bases. The CDR3 spans 15 residues. Germline V gene data show CDR1 as SGDLS and CDR2 as YYNGEE. V dropped 3 bases and J dropped 3; count of bases not matched to a gene: 8.